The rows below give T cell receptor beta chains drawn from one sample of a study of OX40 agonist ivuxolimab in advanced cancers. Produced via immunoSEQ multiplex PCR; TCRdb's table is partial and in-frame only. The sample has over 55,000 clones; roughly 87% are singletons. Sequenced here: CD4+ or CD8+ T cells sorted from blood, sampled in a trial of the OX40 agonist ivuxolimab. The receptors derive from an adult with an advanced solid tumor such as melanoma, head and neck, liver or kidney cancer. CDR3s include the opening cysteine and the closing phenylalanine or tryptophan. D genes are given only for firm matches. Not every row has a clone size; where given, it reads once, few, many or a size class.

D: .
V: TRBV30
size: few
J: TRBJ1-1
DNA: TGTGCCTGGAGTGTAGGAAGTAACACTGAAGCTTTCTTT
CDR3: CAWSVGSNTEAFF

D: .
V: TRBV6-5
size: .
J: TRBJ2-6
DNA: TGTGCCAGCAGTTACTCCAACACTGGGGCCAACGTCCTGACTTTC
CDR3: CASSYSNTGANVLTF

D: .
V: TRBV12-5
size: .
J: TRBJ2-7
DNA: TGTGCTAGTGGTTTGATCACAGGGCCCGAGCAGTACTTC
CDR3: CASGLITGPEQYF

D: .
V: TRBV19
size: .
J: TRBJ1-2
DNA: TGTGCCAGTAGTACCGTATTTGCTTCGGGGGGCTACACCTTC
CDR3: CASSTVFASGGYTF

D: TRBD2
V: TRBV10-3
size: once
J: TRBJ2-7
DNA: TGTGCCAGCAGCCTTAGCGGGGGCCAAAGCTCCTACGAGCAGTACTTC
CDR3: CASSLSGGQSSYEQYF

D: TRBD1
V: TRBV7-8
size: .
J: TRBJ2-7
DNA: TGTGCCAGCAGCTTAGGGACAGGTACCGTACTCGAGCAGTACTTC
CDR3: CASSLGTGTVLEQYF

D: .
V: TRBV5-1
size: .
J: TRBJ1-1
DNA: TGCGCCAGCAGCTTGGGCCCTAACACTGAAGCTTTCTTT
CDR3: CASSLGPNTEAFF

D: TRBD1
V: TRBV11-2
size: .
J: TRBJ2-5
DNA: TGTGCCAGCAGCTACCGGACAGGGACGGGCGGAGAGACCCAGTACTTC
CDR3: CASSYRTGTGGETQYF

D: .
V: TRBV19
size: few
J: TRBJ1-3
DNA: TGTGCCAGTAGTTCCGCCGGCCCAACTGGAAACACCATATATTTT
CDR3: CASSSAGPTGNTIYF

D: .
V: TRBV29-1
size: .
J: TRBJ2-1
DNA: TGCAGCGGGACCCTATACAATGAGCAGTTCTTC
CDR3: CSGTLYNEQFF

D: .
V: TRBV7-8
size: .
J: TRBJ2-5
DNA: TGTGCCAGCAGCTCCGCCGGGACCCCGATCTCCCAGTACTTC
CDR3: CASSSAGTPISQYF

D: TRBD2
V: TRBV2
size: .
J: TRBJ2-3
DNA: TGTGCCAGCAGGAGACTAGCGGGGGGGTGGGGCACAGATACGCAGTATTTT
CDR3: CASRRLAGGWGTDTQYF

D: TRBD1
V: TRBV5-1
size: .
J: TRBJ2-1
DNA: TGCGCCAGCAGCCCGGAGGACAGGGGGCGCTTCCATGAGCAGTTCTTC
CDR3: CASSPEDRGRFHEQFF

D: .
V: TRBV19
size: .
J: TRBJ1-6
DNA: TGTGCCAGTAGTATACGGCGGTTTGGGACAAGGACCAGGGAGGGCTTCGATTCACCCCTCCACTTT
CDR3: CASSIRRFGTRTREGFDSPLHF

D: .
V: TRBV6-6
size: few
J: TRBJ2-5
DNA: TGTGCCAGCAGTAAGCAGGGGGGGGGAGAGACCCAGTACTTC
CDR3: CASSKQGGGETQYF

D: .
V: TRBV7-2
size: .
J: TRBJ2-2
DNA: TGTGCCAGCAGCTTACATGGGAAATCCACCGGGGAGCTGTTTTTT
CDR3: CASSLHGKSTGELFF

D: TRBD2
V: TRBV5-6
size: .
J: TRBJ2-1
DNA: TGTGCCAGCAGCTTGGCCCGGCTAGCGGGGGGTGAGCAGTTCTTC
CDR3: CASSLARLAGGEQFF

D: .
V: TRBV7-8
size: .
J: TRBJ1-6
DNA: TGTGCCAGCAGCTTAGGGGGACTTCCTGAGGAAAATTCACCCCTCCACTTT
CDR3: CASSLGGLPEENSPLHF

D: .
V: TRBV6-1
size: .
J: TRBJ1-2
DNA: TGTGCCAGCAGTGAAGTGGTGGGCCATGCTAACTATGGCTACACCTTC
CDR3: CASSEVVGHANYGYTF

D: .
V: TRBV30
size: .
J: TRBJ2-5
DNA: TGTGCCTGGTCACATAGCGGTGGGGAGACCCAGTACTTC
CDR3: CAWSHSGGETQYF

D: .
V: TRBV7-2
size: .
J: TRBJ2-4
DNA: TGTGCCAGCAGCTCCCAGCGGAGCACCCAAAAAAACATTCAGTACTTC
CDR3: CASSSQRSTQKNIQYF

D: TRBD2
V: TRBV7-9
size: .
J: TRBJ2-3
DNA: TGTGCCAGCAGTTCCGGGACTAGCCCCCCCACAGATACGCAGTATTTT
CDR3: CASSSGTSPPTDTQYF

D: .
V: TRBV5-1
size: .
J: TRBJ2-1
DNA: TGCGCCAGCAGCTTGGGGCAGATATACAATGAGCAGTTCTTC
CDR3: CASSLGQIYNEQFF

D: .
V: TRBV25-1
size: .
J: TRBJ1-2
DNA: TGTGCCAGCAGTGAGGGACATAACTATGGCTACACCTTC
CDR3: CASSEGHNYGYTF

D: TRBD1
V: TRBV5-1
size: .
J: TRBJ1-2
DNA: TGCGCCAGCAGCTTCGGGACAGGGAACTATGGCTACACCTTC
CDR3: CASSFGTGNYGYTF